These 15 T cell receptor beta chains were all obtained from the same sample, sequenced in a study of blood T cell repertoires in COVID-19. The table came from immunoSEQ multiplex PCR; TCRdb's copy has only in-frame clones and leaves some out. The profile shows more than 95,000 clones, around four fifths of them singletons. What was sequenced was peripheral blood. The receptor source for this set is a man in his 60s with acute or convalescent COVID-19.

The rearrangement links TRBV15 to TRBJ2-1; 7 bases are shared with TRBD2. Per the germline V gene, CDR1 is LNHNV and CDR2 is YYDKDF (reference sequence). With 0 bases clipped from V and 6 bases from J, the junction kept 5 bases outside the gene matches. This CDR3 is built from 15 residues. Here the CDR3 DNA reads TGTGCCACCAGCAGAGATGTCCCTAGCGGCAATGAGCAGTTCTTC. As protein: CATSRDVPSGNEQFF.

This clone was seen just once. The chain joins TRBV28 to TRBJ2-1; D possibly corresponds to TRBD1 (5 bases). Germline V gene lookup returns CDR1 MDHEN and CDR2 SYDVKM. This CDR3 is 13 amino acids long. Trimming cost V 6 bases and J 5 bases, with 11 bases left between them. For the CDR3, the DNA is TGTGCCAGCAGGACAGTTACTCACAATGAGCAGTTCTTC. Translated: CASRTVTHNEQFF.

Regarding this clone: This specimen includes other DNA sequences encoding the same CDR3. The rearrangement joins TRBV5-1 to TRBJ1-3; D uncertain. This CDR3 has 13 residues. CDR1 and CDR2 (germline): SGHRS, YFSETQ. The V end lost 4 bases, the J end lost 4 bases, and 9 bases lay between the germline ends. DNA for the CDR3: TGCGCCAGCAGCCCCCCAGCGGGAAACACCATATATTTT. Translated, it gives CASSPPAGNTIYF.

The chain links TRBV3-1 (or the pseudogene TRBV3-2) to TRBJ1-4; 7 bases are a match to TRBD1. Germline V lookup: CDR1 LGHDT, CDR2 YNNKEL (reference sequence). CDR3 length: 15 residues. J was trimmed by 5 bases and V by 5 bases; bases with no gene match: 8. The DNA of the CDR3 is TGTGCCAGCAGCAACCCCGGGACAGACAATGAAAAACTGTTTTTT. The encoded protein is CASSNPGTDNEKLFF.

V gene TRBV28 combines with J gene TRBJ2-2, with TRBD1 matching 8 bases. Germline V gives CDR1 MDHEN, CDR2 SYDVKM. There are 14 residues in the CDR3. The V and J ends lost 7 bases and 6 bases, in that order; junction bases with no gene match: 7. CDR3 sequence (DNA): TGTGCCAGCAATCTATTACAGGGGGCCGGGGAGCTGTTTTTT. It codes for CASNLLQGAGELFF.

About this clone: One end of the junction does not line up with germline, which may come from a read error. This chain connects TRBV6-2 or TRBV6-3 to TRBJ1-5; D uncertain. This CDR3 comprises 12 residues. Germline CDR1 reads MNHEY; CDR2 reads SVGEGT. In nucleotides, the CDR3 is TGTGCCAGCAGTTCTGCGGGCAGGATCAGGAGTTTT. It translates to CASSSAGRIRSF.

The chain couples TRBV6-5 to TRBJ1-1; D uncertain. Germline assignment: CDR1 MNHEY and CDR2 SVGAGI. The CDR3 extends over 13 amino acids. With 2 bases removed from V and 3 bases from J, the gap between germline ends came to 7 bases. The CDR3 protein is CASSYKTDTEAFF. The CDR3 bases are TGTGCCAGCAGTTACAAAACAGACACTGAAGCTTTCTTT.

The chain employs TRBV3-1 (or the pseudogene TRBV3-2) and TRBJ1-6; D remains ambiguous. CDR1 is LGHDT, CDR2 YNNKEL, per germline (reference sequence). This CDR3 has 14 residues. Trimming removed 1 base from V and 8 bases from J, with 9 bases in between. CDR3 sequence: CASSQGGEDSPLHF. CDR3 nucleotides: TGTGCCAGCAGCCAAGGGGGAGAGGATTCACCCCTCCACTTT.

The chain combines TRBV10-2 with TRBJ2-7, with D perhaps matching TRBD2 (5 bases). This CDR3 is built from 13 residues. Germline lookup yields CDR1 WSHSY and CDR2 SAAADI. The germline V and J ends were trimmed by 5 bases and 0 bases, with 8 bases remaining between them. CDR3 sequence reads: CASSSRASYEQYV. The CDR3 nucleotides read TGCGCCAGCAGTTCGAGGGCCTCCTACGAGCAGTACGTC.

The chain couples TRBV11-1 to TRBJ1-3; the D gene is possibly TRBD1 (6 bases). Trimming shortened V by 5 bases and J by 1 base, and 15 bases separated the two germline ends. CDR3 size: 16 residues. Germline CDR1 and CDR2: SGHAT and FQDESV (reference sequence). This CDR3 reads CASSPGTPVSGNTIYF. The CDR3 coding sequence is TGTGCCAGCAGCCCTGGGACACCCGTTTCTGGAAACACCATATATTTT.

This sequence joins TRBV11-2 and TRBJ2-2; D remains unclear. The CDR3 is made up of 14 amino acids. V was clipped by 1 base and J by 3 bases, with 6 bases between them. Per germline, CDR1 SGHAT and CDR2 FQNNGV. Here the CDR3 reads CASSLGLYTGELFF. The CDR3 nucleotides are TGTGCCAGCAGCTTAGGGCTGTACACCGGGGAGCTGTTTTTT.

The CDR3 region is CASSPPPGNTEAFF. The CDR3 bases are TGTGCCAGCTCACCACCCCCAGGGAACACTGAAGCTTTCTTT. V is TRBV18 and J is TRBJ1-1; D remains ambiguous. The CDR3 has 14 residues. The V gene lost 0 bases and the J gene lost 1 base, with 6 bases spanning the gap. The germline gives CDR1 KGHSH, CDR2 LQKENI.

V is TRBV3-1 (or the pseudogene TRBV3-2) and J is TRBJ2-3; D is possibly TRBD1 (5 bases). From germline, CDR1 is LGHDT and CDR2 YNNKEL (reference sequence). The CDR3 runs to 13 residues. V was trimmed by 4 bases and J by 2 bases, leaving 7 bases between them. The CDR3 bases are TGTGCCAGCAGCCTCAGGGCCACAGATACGCAGTATTTT. Protein product: CASSLRATDTQYF.

This clone was counted only a few times. This chain joins TRBV6-5 and TRBJ1-2; possible D gene TRBD1, 6 bases. The CDR3 is 14 residues long. V was clipped by 6 bases and J by 3 bases, with 14 bases between them. The germline V gene encodes CDR1 MNHEY and CDR2 SVGAGI. CDR3 in amino acids: CASRLLGGDYGYTF. Here the CDR3 DNA reads TGTGCCAGCAGGCTACTAGGGGGAGACTATGGCTACACCTTC.

The chain carries TRBV7-2 and TRBJ1-5, with D unresolved. CDR3 size: 15 residues. V dropped 4 bases and J dropped 5 bases, with 15 bases sitting between them. Germline values: CDR1 SGHTA, CDR2 FQGNSA. CDR3 nucleotide sequence: TGTGCCAGCAGCTCCTGGGTTGGCAGGTATCAGCCCCAGCATTTT. Amino acid sequence: CASSSWVGRYQPQHF.